This T cell receptor (beta chain) was captured in a study of patients with pleural tuberculosis. TCRdb re-derived calls from the reads in MiXCR, one entry per CDR3 protein. The sample consists of 29,000 or so distinct CDR3 sequences, approximately 20% of them appearing once. Germline V CDR1 and CDR2: MDHEN, SYDVKM. V shed 10 bases and J shed 6 bases, with 16 bases lying between them. The CDR3 runs 12 residues. This clonotype has a count of ten or more. The origin of this receptor is a human donor with pleural tuberculosis. The chain carries TRBV28 and TRBJ2-7, with D tentatively TRBD1 (5 bases). The sample consisted of peripheral blood. In nucleotides, the CDR3 is TGTGCCACCCGAGCGAGACAGCCCGAGCAGTACTTC. Amino acid sequence: CATRARQPEQYF. The whole variable domain, filled in from reference TRBV28 and TRBJ2-7, reads DVKVTQSSRYLVKRTGEKVFLECVQDMDHENMFWYRQDPGLGLRLIYFSYDVKMKEKGDIPEGYSVSREKKERFSLILESASTNQTSMYLCATRARQPEQYFGPGTRLTVT.